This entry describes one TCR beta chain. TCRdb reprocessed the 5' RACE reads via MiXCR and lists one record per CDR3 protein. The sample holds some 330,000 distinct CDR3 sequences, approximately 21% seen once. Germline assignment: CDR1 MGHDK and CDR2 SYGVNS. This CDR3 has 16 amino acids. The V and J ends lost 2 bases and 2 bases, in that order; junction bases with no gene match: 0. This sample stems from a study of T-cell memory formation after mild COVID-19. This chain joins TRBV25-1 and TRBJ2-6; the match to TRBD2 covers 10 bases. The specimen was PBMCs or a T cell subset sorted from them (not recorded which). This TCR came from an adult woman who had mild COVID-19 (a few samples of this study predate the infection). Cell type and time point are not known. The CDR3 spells CASSEGTSAGANVLTF. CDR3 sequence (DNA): TGTGCCAGCAGTGAAGGGACTAGCGCTGGGGCCAACGTCCTGACTTTC.